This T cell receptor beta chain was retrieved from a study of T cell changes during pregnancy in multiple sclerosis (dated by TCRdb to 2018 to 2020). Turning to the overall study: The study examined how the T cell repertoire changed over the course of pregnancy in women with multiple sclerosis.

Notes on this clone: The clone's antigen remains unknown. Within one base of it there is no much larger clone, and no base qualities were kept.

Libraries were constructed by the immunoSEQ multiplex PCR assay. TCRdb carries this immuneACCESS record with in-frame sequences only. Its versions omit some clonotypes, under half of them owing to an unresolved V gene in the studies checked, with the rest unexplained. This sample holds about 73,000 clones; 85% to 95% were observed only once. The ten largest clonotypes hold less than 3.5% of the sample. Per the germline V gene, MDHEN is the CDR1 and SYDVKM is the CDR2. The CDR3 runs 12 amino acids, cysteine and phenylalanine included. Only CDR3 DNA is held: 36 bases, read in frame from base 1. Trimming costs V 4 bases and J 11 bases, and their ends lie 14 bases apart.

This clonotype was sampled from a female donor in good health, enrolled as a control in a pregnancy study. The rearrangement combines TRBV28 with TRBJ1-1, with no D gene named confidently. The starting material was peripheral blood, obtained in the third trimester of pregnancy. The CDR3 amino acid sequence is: CASSSWALHAFF. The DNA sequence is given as TGTGCCAGCAGTTCTTGGGCCCTTCATGCTTTCTTT.